This TCR beta chain was captured in a study of beta chain features in type 1 diabetes. The germline V and J ends were trimmed by 3 bases and 0 bases, with 9 bases remaining between them. CDR1 is GTSNPN and CDR2 is SVGIG in the germline V gene (reference sequence). CDR3 length: 14 amino acids. The whole isolated RNA underwent reverse transcription, so sequencing captured expressed TCRB transcripts. TCRdb's copy holds only in-frame clones and misses some; the assay was immunoSEQ multiplex PCR. The table records under 250,000 clones, roughly 11% of them present only once. This clone was detected only a few times.

The sequence derives from a young man in good health. Sequences were obtained from central memory CD4+ T cells from blood. The chain joins TRBV30 to TRBJ2-1; D is tentatively TRBD1 or TRBD2 (6 bases each). This CDR3 reads CAWRPGASYNEQFF. The CDR3 DNA is TGTGCCTGGAGGCCGGGGGCCTCCTACAATGAGCAGTTCTTC.